The 22 T cell receptor beta chains below all came from one sample that was sequenced in a study of a mutant IDH1 vaccine in newly diagnosed glioma. Their specific antigens are unknown. Indicated time point: week 11, during vaccination. Each dose delivered 300 ug of mutant IDH1 20-mer peptide subcutaneously with imiquimod. Sequencing used immunoSEQ multiplex PCR; TCRdb keeps in-frame clones, though not all of them. The table has approximately 64,000 clones, approximately 84% seen once. The source was PBMCs, collected from a glioma patient whose treatment included an IDH1 peptide vaccine. These receptors came from a woman aged 45-60 years with glioma.

The chain uses TRBV5-5 and TRBJ1-3; maybe TRBD1 (5 bases). V dropped 0 bases and J dropped 2 bases, with 6 bases sitting between them. The CDR3 runs 14 residues. The germline V gene has CDR1 SGHKS and CDR2 YYEKEE (reference sequence). The CDR3 sequence: CASSLAGAGNTIYF. CDR3 nucleotide sequence: TGTGCCAGCAGCTTGGCGGGGGCTGGAAACACCATATATTTT.

Only a few counts were recorded for this clone. The gene calls are TRBV7-9 and TRBJ1-5; possibly TRBD1 for D (5 bases). Germline-derived CDR1 and CDR2 are SEHNR and FQNEAQ (reference sequence). V lost 5 bases, J lost 2 bases, and 10 bases lay in between. The CDR3 has 14 amino acids. The CDR3 DNA reads as TGTGCCAGCAGCGGCCGGGACGGCAATCAGCCCCAGCATTTT. It yields the protein CASSGRDGNQPQHF.

V and J are TRBV4-3 and TRBJ1-1; 7 bases align to TRBD1. J was trimmed by 7 bases and V by 0 bases; bases with no gene match: 8. Germline V gene sequence: CDR1 LGHNA, CDR2 YSLEER. This CDR3 is 15 amino acids long. The CDR3, as DNA: TGCGCCAGCAGCCAAGAAATCACGACAGGGCGTGAAGCTTTCTTT. Residues: CASSQEITTGREAFF.

The V and J genes are TRBV9 and TRBJ2-5; D not certain. Germline CDR1 is SGDLS and CDR2 is YYNGEE. Trimming removed 3 bases at V and 1 base at J, with 13 bases between. The CDR3 is made up of 15 amino acids. CDR3 loop: CASSAHGAPQETQYF. The CDR3 region has the DNA TGTGCCAGCAGCGCCCACGGAGCGCCCCAAGAGACCCAGTACTTC.

The V gene is TRBV5-1, the J gene TRBJ2-7; possibly TRBD1 for D (6 bases). The CDR3 runs 17 residues. Germline CDR1 reads SGHRS; CDR2 reads YFSETQ. The ends were cut back, 5 bases at V and 1 base at J, with 22 bases in the middle. The CDR3 DNA follows: TGCGCCAGCAGGGGGGCACCGAGCCCAAAGATATCCTACGAGCAGTACTTC. Translating gives CASRGAPSPKISYEQYF.

The CDR3 spells CASSPTGGINQPQHF. CDR3 in DNA: TGTGCCAGCAGTCCGACAGGGGGGATTAATCAGCCCCAGCATTTT. The rearrangement uses TRBV6-5 and TRBJ1-5, with 9 bases that match TRBD1. Trimming took 5 bases from V and 4 from J; bases not matched to a gene: 6. The CDR3 runs 15 residues. From germline, CDR1 is MNHEY and CDR2 SVGAGI.

This clone was counted a single time. The chain combines TRBV5-1 with TRBJ2-7; D call uncertain. The CDR3 runs to 9 residues. The germline V gene encodes CDR1 SGHRS and CDR2 YFSETQ. V was clipped by 5 bases and J by 4 bases, with 1 base between them. The CDR3 is CASSYEQYF. CDR3 in DNA: TGCGCCAGCAGTTACGAGCAGTACTTC.

In its sample, this clone was seen a few times. The rearrangement joins TRBV9 to TRBJ1-4, with D possibly TRBD1 on 5 matching bases. Between the trimmed V and J ends, which lost 3 bases and 6 bases, there was a span of 12 bases. CDR3 length: 14 amino acids. Germline-derived CDR1 and CDR2 are SGDLS and YYNGEE. The CDR3: CASSAWGGDEKLFF. CDR3 bases: TGTGCCAGCAGCGCTTGGGGGGGAGATGAAAAACTGTTTTTT. Full variable domain (remainder filled in from reference TRBV9 and TRBJ1-4): DSGVTQTPKHLITATGQRVTLRCSPRSGDLSVYWYQQSLDQGLQFLIQYYNGEERAKGNILERFSAQQFPDLHSELNLSSLELGDSALYFCASSAWGGDEKLFFGSGTQLSVL.

The genes are TRBV19 and TRBJ2-7; TRBD1 matches 9 bases. CDR3 size: 13 residues. Per the germline V gene, CDR1 is LNHDA and CDR2 is SQIVND (reference sequence). J lost 0 bases, V lost 8 bases, and 2 bases had no gene match. The chain's CDR3 is CASGQGTSYEQYF. The CDR3 DNA follows: TGTGCCAGTGGACAGGGGACCTCCTACGAGCAGTACTTC. Drawing the rest from reference TRBV19 and TRBJ2-7, the complete variable domain is DGGITQSPKYLFRKEGQNVTLSCEQNLNHDAMYWYRQDPGQGLRLIYYSQIVNDFQKGDIAEGYSVSREKKESFPLTVTSAQKNPTAFYLCASGQGTSYEQYFGPGTRLTVT.

V gene TRBV7-8 combines with J gene TRBJ2-2; 8 positions match TRBD1. Germline CDR1 reads SGHVS; CDR2 reads FQNEAQ. This CDR3 contains 16 residues. After removal of 2 bases from V and 1 base from J, the junction contained 3 bases not matched to a gene. The CDR3 reads CASSLMGQVNTGELFF. The CDR3 bases are TGTGCCAGCAGCTTAATGGGACAGGTGAACACCGGGGAGCTGTTTTTT.

This clone was found once. The chain joins TRBV7-3 to TRBJ1-5; D remains ambiguous. The CDR3 totals 11 residues. Germline V gene data show CDR1 as SGHTA and CDR2 as FQGTGA. V shed 7 bases and J shed 7 bases, with 8 bases lying between them. The CDR3 spells CASTRRQPQHF. In DNA form, the CDR3 reads TGTGCCAGCACCCGAAGGCAGCCCCAGCATTTT.

The genes are TRBV29-1 and TRBJ2-7, with 7 bases identical to TRBD1. Per germline, CDR1 SQVTM and CDR2 ANQGSEA. The CDR3 is 13 residues long. Trimming cost V 6 bases and J 0 bases; bases outside gene matches: 5. CDR3 amino acids: CSVYRGSSYEQYF. CDR3 coding DNA: TGCAGCGTCTACAGGGGAAGCTCCTACGAGCAGTACTTC.

This sequence joins TRBV5-4 and TRBJ2-3; maybe TRBD2 (5 bases). V lost 4 bases and J lost 5, with 17 bases in between. The CDR3 is made up of 15 amino acids. Germline values: CDR1 SGHNT, CDR2 YYREEE (reference sequence). The CDR3 is CASSLGSLFGDTQYF. CDR3 sequence (DNA): TGTGCCAGCAGCCTGGGGAGCCTTTTTGGAGATACGCAGTATTTT. Variable domain in full (rest from reference TRBV5-4 and TRBJ2-3): ETGVTQSPTHLIKTRGQQVTLRCSSQSGHNTVSWYQQALGQGPQFIFQYYREEENGRGNFPPRFSGLQFPNYSSELNVNALELDDSALYLCASSLGSLFGDTQYFGPGTRLTVL.

The J gene is TRBJ2-7, the V gene TRBV6-4, with D possibly being TRBD1 (6 bases). Looked up from germline, CDR1 is MRHNA and CDR2 is SNTAGT. This CDR3 comprises 17 residues. Trimming took off 6 bases at V and 1 base at J, with 22 bases between the two ends. CDR3 sequence reads: CASSRIERGCLSYEQYF. The CDR3 DNA reads TGTGCCAGCAGCAGGATTGAAAGGGGGTGCCTTTCCTACGAGCAGTACTTC.

The chain has TRBV2 and TRBJ1-5; D is unresolved. Germline CDR1 and CDR2: SNHLY and FYNNEI. CDR3 length: 13 amino acids. V was pared by 4 bases and J by 6 bases, with 10 bases between. This CDR3 reads CASSVEGGQPQHF. The CDR3 region has the DNA TGTGCCAGCAGTGTGGAGGGCGGTCAGCCCCAGCATTTT. The full variable domain, its missing parts supplied by reference TRBV2 and TRBJ1-5, is EPEVTQTPSHQVTQMGQEVILRCVPISNHLYFYWYRQILGQKVEFLVSFYNNEISEKSEIFDDQFSVERPDGSNFTLKIRSTKLEDSAMYFCASSVEGGQPQHFGDGTRLSIL.

CDR3 sequence (DNA): TGTGCCAGCAGCGGGGAGGTAGCTTCATCCTACGAGCAGTACTTC. It is translated as CASSGEVASSYEQYF. V usage is TRBV5-4 and J usage is TRBJ2-7, with a weak D call TRBD2 (6 bases). Trimming pared 4 bases from V and 1 base from J, leaving 15 bases between. The germline V gene encodes CDR1 SGHNT and CDR2 YYREEE (reference sequence). The CDR3 is 15 residues long. The full variable domain, with the rest looked up from reference TRBV5-4 and TRBJ2-7, is ETGVTQSPTHLIKTRGQQVTLRCSSQSGHNTVSWYQQALGQGPQFIFQYYREEENGRGNFPPRFSGLQFPNYSSELNVNALELDDSALYLCASSGEVASSYEQYFGPGTRLTVT.

This chain connects TRBV6-1 to TRBJ2-7; D unresolved. The germline V gene encodes CDR1 MNHNS and CDR2 SASEGT. V was clipped by 5 bases and J by 1 base, with 6 bases between them. This CDR3 comprises 12 residues. The CDR3 is CASSLLSYEQYF. As DNA, the CDR3 is TGTGCCAGCAGTCTACTTTCCTACGAGCAGTACTTC.

The J gene is TRBJ2-5, the V gene TRBV21-1; TRBD1, the D gene given by the table, was not confirmed from the DNA. TRBV21-1 is given as a pseudogene. The CDR3 contains 20 residues. In DNA, the CDR3 is TGTGCCAGCAGTCCCGGGCCTGGCTGGCCGAAGGGGTTTGCACAAGAGACCCAGTACTTC. It specifies CASSPGPGWPKGFAQETQYF.

The V gene is TRBV2, the J gene TRBJ1-5; D gene unclear. The CDR3 loop spans 15 amino acids. V shed 2 bases and J shed 7 bases, with 15 bases lying between them. Germline V gene lookup returns CDR1 SNHLY and CDR2 FYNNEI. CDR3: CASSERHDAPQPQHF. CDR3 nucleotides: TGTGCCAGCAGTGAAAGGCACGACGCCCCCCAGCCCCAGCATTTT.

On this clone: In this CDR3 the conserved last residue, phenylalanine or tryptophan, is missing, so a read error is likely. No DNA is shown, since the ends of the CDR3 on it are uncertain; the CDR3 is the one TCRdb lists. V and J are TRBV13 and TRBJ2-6; whether TRBD1, the table's D call, matches the DNA was not checked. The CDR3 is 10 residues long, ends included. Germline values: CDR1 PRHDT, CDR2 FYEKMQ (reference sequence). This CDR3 is CASSLEGRAR.

The chain links TRBV5-1 to TRBJ2-7; D is possibly TRBD1 (6 bases). The V gene lost 0 bases and the J gene lost 0 bases, with 7 bases spanning the gap. CDR3 length: 14 amino acids. The V gene's germline CDR1 is SGHRS and CDR2 YFSETQ. CDR3 residues: CASSLGTDSYEQYF. CDR3 nucleotide sequence: TGCGCCAGCAGCTTGGGGACAGACTCCTACGAGCAGTACTTC.

V and J are TRBV19 and TRBJ1-2, with D unclear. This CDR3 has 13 amino acids. In germline, CDR1 is LNHDA, CDR2 SQIVND (reference sequence). The V end was cut by 7 bases, the J end by 2 bases, with 11 bases between. CDR3 sequence: CASKETGNYGYTF. CDR3 bases: TGTGCCAGTAAAGAGACGGGGAACTATGGCTACACCTTC.